This TCR beta chain was sequenced for a study of tissue T cells after allogeneic stem cell transplantation (dated by TCRdb to between 2021 and 2023). Concerning the study at large: Using research autopsies of patients with and without GVHD, plus mouse models of GVHD, the study profiled TCR beta repertoires across many tissues. The human arm was a prospective observational study without blinding or randomization.

Concerning this clone: The clone's antigen remains unknown. Gene designations and germline sequences in this entry are those of the mouse. The read ends 1 residue early relative to the CDR3; the germline J gene fills the gap.

The time point label on this specimen signifies: mouse harvest day 14 after allogeneic transplant. Mouse grafts combined 10^7 T-cell-depleted bone marrow cells with 10^6 splenic CD5+ T cells, given via tail vein injection. A major MHC-mismatch B6 (H2b) into BALB/c (H2d) model was used to model mouse GVHD, and tissues were profiled at day 7 or 14. Mouse tissues and retro-orbital blood were harvested on day 7 or 14 post-transplant using separate sterile tools per animal; livers were flushed beforehand. Before genomic DNA was isolated with the DNeasy Blood & Tissue Kit, mouse tissues were minced with razor blades in buffered saline. Overall results and qualifications from the work: Blood and spleen T cells captured only a limited portion of the TCR repertoire detected in tissues, in both patients and mice. Within patients, how anatomically similar tissues were was a major factor shaping TCR repertoire composition, regardless of disease or transplant status. The study did not establish which tissue TCRs were alloreactive or antigen-specific, and some clones may have been host cells that persisted. Few T cell clones were found to be shared across patients, but shared repertoire signatures across patients were revealed in a tissue-specific fashion by motif-based clustering. Sampling depth was acknowledged as a limitation, and the patient cohort was both small and clinically heterogeneous.

The library was prepared using the immunoSEQ multiplex PCR assay. Adaptive Biotechnologies performed the TCRbeta CDR3 sequencing at survey depth and reported CDR3 sequences, V/J genes, productive frequency and template counts. TCR beta CDR3 regions were amplified from genomic DNA rather than RNA. Under the source paper's analysis protocol: Jensen-Shannon divergence was used to quantify pairwise repertoire overlap between tissues, with a value of 1 meaning complete divergence and a value of 0 meaning identical repertoires. Tissues were clustered by single-linkage agglomerative hierarchical clustering of pairwise JSD values and displayed as dendrograms. All patient samples were analyzed with GLIPH2 using simulation_depth 1000, kmer_min_depth 3 and cdr3_length_cutoff 8, and only groups containing more than two unique CDR3s were kept. In a standardized tissue-overlap score, Jaccard GLIPH-group overlap across patients was extrapolated to a standard repertoire size of 1000 clones. Linear mixed-effect models, with tissue as a fixed effect and individual as a random effect, were used to test how diversity related to clinical or experimental variables. This immuneACCESS table, as held by TCRdb, lists in-frame sequences with V and J called but not all clones. Of the missing ones, under half trace to an unresolved V gene in checked studies; the others have no known cause. That table is the source of V, J and clone size, and D and trimming were worked out from the DNA. This sample holds a few thousand clones; 40% to 50% were observed only once. Less than 30% of the sample is in the top ten clones.

V loses 0 bases, J loses 0 bases, and the germline ends lie 9 bases apart. CDR1 is given as LGHNA and CDR2 as YSYQKL, both from the germline V gene. The CDR3, from cysteine to phenylalanine, totals 16 residues. Shown are 45 bases from within the CDR3, in frame from base 1. The TCR originated in a female BALB/c mouse given C57BL/6 T cells with graft-versus-host disease after an allogeneic hematopoietic cell transplant. The sequenced sample was gut tissue. Recombination linked TRBV2 to TRBJ2-1; the D call is tentative, TRBD1 or TRBD2, as each matches 5 bases. The CDR3 here reads CASSQEAGVNYAEQFF. CDR3 bases read: TGTGCCAGCAGCCAAGAAGCGGGGGTTAACTATGCTGAGCAGTTC.